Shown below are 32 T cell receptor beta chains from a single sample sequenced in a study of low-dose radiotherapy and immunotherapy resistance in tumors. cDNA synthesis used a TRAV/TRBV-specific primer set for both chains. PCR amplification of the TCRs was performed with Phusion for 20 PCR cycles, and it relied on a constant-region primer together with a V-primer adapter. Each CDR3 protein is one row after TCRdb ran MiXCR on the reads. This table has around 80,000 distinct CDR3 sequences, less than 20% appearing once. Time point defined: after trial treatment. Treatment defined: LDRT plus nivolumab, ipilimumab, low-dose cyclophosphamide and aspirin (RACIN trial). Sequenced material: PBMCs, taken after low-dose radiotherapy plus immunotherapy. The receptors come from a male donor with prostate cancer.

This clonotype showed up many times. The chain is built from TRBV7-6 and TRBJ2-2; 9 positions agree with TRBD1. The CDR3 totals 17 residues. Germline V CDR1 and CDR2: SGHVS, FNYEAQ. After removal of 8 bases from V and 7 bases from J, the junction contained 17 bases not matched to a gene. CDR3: CASAPTGTGYLGGELFF. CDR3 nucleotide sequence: TGTGCCAGCGCTCCAACCGGGACAGGGTATCTGGGCGGGGAGCTGTTTTTT.

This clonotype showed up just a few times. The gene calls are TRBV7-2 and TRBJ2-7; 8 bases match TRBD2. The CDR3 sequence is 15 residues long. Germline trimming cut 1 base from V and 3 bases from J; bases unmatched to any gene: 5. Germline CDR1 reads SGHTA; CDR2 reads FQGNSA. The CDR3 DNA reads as TGTGCCAGCAGCTTAGGCGGGGGGCGCGACTACGAGCAGTACTTC. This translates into CASSLGGGRDYEQYF.

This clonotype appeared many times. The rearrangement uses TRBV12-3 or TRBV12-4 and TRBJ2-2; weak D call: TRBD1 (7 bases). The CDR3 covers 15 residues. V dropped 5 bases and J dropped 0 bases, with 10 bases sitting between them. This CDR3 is CASSQGGPNTGELFF. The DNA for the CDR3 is TGTGCCAGCAGTCAGGGGGGCCCGAACACCGGGGAGCTGTTTTTT.

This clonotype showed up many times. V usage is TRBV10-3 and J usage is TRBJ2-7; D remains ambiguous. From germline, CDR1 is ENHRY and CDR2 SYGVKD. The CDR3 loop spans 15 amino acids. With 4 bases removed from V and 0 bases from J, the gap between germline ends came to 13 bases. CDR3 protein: CAISAAIAPSYEQYF. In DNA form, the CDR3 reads TGTGCCATCAGTGCGGCCATTGCCCCCTCCTACGAGCAGTACTTC.

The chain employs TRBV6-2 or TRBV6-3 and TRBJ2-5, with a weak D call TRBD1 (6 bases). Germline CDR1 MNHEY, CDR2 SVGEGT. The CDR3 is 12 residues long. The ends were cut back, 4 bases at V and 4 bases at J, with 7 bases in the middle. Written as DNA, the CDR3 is TGTGCCAGCAGTTTCAGGGGAGAGACCCAGTACTTC. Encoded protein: CASSFRGETQYF.

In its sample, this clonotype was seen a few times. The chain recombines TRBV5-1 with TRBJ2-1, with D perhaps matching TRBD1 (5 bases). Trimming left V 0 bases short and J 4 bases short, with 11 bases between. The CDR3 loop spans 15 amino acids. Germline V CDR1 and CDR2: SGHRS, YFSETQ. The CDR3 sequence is CASSLDQGFYNEQFF. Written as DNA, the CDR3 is TGCGCCAGCAGCTTGGACCAGGGTTTTTACAATGAGCAGTTCTTC. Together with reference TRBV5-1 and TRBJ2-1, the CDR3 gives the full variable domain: KAGVTQTPRYLIKTRGQQVTLSCSPISGHRSVSWYQQTPGQGLQFLFEYFSETQRNKGNFPGRFSGRQFSNSRSEMNVSTLELGDSALYLCASSLDQGFYNEQFFGPGTRLTVL.

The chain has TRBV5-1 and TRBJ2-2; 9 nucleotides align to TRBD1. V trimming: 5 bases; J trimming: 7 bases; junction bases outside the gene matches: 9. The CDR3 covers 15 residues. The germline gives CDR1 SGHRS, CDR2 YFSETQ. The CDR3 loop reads CASSSMGQGGGELFF. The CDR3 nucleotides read TGCGCCAGCAGTTCCATGGGACAGGGTGGCGGGGAGCTGTTTTTT.

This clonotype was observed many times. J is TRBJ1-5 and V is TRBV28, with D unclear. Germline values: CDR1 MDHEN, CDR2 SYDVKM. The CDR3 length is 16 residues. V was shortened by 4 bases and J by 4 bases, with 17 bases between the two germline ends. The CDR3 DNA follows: TGTGCCAGCAGTTCAGGTCCGGACGGCTTGAATCAGCCCCAGCATTTT. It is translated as CASSSGPDGLNQPQHF.

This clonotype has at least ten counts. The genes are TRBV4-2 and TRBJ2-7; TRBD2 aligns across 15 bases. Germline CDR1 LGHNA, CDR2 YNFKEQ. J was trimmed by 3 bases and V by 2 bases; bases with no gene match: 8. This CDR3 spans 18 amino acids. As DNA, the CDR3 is TGTGCCAGCAGCCAACCAGGGACTAGCGGGAGGAAGGGCTACGAGCAGTACTTC. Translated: CASSQPGTSGRKGYEQYF.

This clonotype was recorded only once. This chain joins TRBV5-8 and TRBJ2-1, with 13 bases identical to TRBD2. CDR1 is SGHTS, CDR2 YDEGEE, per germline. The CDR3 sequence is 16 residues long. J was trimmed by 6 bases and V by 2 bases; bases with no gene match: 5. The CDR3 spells CASSFAGTSGVNEQFF. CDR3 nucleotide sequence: TGTGCCAGCAGCTTCGCCGGGACTAGCGGGGTCAATGAGCAGTTCTTC.

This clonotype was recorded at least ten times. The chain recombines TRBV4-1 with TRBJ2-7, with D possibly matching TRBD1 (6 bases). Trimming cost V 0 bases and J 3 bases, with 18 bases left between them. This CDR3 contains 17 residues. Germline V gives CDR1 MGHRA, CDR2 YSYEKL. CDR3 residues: CASSQDAMTGGLYEQYF. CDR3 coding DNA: TGCGCCAGCAGCCAAGACGCCATGACAGGTGGGCTCTACGAGCAGTACTTC.

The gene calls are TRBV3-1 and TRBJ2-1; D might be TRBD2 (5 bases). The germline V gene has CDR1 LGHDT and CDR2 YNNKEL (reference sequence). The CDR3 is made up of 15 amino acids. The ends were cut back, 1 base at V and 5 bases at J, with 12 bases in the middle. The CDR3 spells CASSQGPGSNNEQFF. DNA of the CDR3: TGTGCCAGCAGCCAAGGGCCGGGGAGCAACAATGAGCAGTTCTTC.

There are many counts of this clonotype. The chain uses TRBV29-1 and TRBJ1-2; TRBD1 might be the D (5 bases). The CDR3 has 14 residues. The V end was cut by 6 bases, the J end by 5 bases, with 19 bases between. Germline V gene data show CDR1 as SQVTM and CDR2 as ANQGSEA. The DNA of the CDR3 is TGCAGCGTCGGAGACAGCGCACGGGGGTATGGCTACACCTTC. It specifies CSVGDSARGYGYTF.

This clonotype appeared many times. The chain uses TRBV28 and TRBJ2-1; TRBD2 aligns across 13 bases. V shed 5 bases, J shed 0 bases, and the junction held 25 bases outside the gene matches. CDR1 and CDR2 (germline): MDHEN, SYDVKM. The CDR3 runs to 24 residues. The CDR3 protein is CASSTIEGHTGTSGKRSSYNEQFF. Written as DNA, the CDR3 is TGTGCCAGCAGTACCATCGAGGGACACACCGGGACTAGCGGGAAGAGGAGCTCCTACAATGAGCAGTTCTTC. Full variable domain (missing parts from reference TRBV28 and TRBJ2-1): DVKVTQSSRYLVKRTGEKVFLECVQDMDHENMFWYRQDPGLGLRLIYFSYDVKMKEKGDIPEGYSVSREKKERFSLILESASTNQTSMYLCASSTIEGHTGTSGKRSSYNEQFFGPGTRLTVL.

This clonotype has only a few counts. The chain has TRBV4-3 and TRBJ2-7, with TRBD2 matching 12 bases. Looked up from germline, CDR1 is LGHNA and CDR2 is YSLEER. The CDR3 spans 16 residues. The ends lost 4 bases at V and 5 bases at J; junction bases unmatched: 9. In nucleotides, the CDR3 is TGCGCCAGCAGCCTCGGACTAGCGGGAATCGTGAACGAGCAGTACTTC. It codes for CASSLGLAGIVNEQYF.

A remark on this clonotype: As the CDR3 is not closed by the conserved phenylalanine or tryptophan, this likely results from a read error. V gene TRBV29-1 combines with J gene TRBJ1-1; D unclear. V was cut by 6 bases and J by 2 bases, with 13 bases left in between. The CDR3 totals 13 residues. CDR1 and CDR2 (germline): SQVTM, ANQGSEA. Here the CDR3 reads CSVGVPVNTEAFS. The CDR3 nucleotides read TGCAGCGTCGGAGTCCCGGTAAACACTGAAGCTTTCTCT.

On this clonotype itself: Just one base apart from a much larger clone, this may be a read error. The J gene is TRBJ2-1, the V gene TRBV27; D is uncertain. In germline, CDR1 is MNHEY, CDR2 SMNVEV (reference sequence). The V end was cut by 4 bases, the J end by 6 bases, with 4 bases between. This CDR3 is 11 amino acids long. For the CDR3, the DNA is TGTGCCAGCAGTTGGGCCAATGAGCAGTTCTTC. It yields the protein CASSWANEQFF.

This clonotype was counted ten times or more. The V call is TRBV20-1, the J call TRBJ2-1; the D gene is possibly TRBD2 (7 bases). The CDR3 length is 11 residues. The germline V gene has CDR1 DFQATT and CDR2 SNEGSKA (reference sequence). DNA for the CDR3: TGCACTATCTTAGGGGGGGTCGAGCAGTTCTTC. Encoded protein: CTILGGVEQFF.

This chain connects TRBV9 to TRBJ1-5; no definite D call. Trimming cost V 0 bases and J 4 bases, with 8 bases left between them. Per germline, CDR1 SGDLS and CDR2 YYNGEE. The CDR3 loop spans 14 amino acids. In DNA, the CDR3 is TGTGCCAGCAGCGTAGACGTCAGAAATCAGCCCCAGCATTTT. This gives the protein CASSVDVRNQPQHF.

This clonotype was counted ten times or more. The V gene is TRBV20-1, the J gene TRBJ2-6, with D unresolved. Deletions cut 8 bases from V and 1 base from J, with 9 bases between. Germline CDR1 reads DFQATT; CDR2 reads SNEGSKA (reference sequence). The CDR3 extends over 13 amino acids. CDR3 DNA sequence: TGCAGTTCCCAGGCATCTGGGGCCAACGTCCTGACTTTC. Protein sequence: CSSQASGANVLTF.

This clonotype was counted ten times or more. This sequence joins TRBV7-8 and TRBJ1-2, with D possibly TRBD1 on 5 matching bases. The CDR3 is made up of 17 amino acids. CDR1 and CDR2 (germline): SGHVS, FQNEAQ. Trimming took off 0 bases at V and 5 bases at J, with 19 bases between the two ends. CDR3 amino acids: CASSLAGPTEPGYGYTF. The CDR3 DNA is TGTGCCAGCAGCTTAGCCGGCCCGACAGAGCCAGGGTATGGCTACACCTTC. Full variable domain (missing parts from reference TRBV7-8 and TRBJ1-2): GAGVSQSPRYKVAKRGQDVALRCDPISGHVSLFWYQQALGQGPEFLTYFQNEAQLDKSGLPSDRFFAERPEGSVSTLKIQRTQQEDSAVYLCASSLAGPTEPGYGYTFGSGTRLTVV.

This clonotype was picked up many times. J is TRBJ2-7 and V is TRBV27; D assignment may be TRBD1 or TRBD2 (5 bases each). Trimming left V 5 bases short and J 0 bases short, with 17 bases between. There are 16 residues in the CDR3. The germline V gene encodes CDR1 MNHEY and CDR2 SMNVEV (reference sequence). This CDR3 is CASSPALGPFSYEQYF. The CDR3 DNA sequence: TGTGCCAGCAGTCCGGCGTTGGGACCCTTCTCCTACGAGCAGTACTTC.

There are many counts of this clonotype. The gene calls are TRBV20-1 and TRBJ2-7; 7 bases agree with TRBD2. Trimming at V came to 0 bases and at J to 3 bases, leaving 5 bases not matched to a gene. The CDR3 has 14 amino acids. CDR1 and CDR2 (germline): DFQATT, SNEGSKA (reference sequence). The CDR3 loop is CSARESGLRYEQYF. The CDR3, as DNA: TGCAGTGCTAGAGAATCGGGACTACGCTACGAGCAGTACTTC.

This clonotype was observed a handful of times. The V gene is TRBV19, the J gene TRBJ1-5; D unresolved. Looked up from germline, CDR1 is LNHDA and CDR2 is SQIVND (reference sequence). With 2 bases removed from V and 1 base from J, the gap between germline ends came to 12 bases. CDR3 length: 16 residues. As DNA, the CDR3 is TGTGCCAGTAGTATATACGGGGTAGGGAGCAATCAGCCCCAGCATTTT. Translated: CASSIYGVGSNQPQHF. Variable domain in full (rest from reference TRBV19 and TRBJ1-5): DGGITQSPKYLFRKEGQNVTLSCEQNLNHDAMYWYRQDPGQGLRLIYYSQIVNDFQKGDIAEGYSVSREKKESFPLTVTSAQKNPTAFYLCASSIYGVGSNQPQHFGDGTRLSIL.

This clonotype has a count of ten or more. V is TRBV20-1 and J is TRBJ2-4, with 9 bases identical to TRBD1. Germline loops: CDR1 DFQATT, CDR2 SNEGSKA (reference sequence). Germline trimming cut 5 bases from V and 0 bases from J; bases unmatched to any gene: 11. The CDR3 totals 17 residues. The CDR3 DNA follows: TGCAGTGCTCCGCCGGGACAGGGTTTGCAAGCCAAAAACATTCAGTACTTC. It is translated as CSAPPGQGLQAKNIQYF.

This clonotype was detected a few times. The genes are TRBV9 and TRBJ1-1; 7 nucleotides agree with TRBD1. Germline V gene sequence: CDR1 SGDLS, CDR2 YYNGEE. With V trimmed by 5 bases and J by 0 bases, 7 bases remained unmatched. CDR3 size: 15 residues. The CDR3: CASRQGTGVNTEAFF. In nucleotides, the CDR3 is TGTGCCAGCAGACAGGGGACTGGGGTGAACACTGAAGCTTTCTTT. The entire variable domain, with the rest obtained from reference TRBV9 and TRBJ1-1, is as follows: DSGVTQTPKHLITATGQRVTLRCSPRSGDLSVYWYQQSLDQGLQFLIQYYNGEERAKGNILERFSAQQFPDLHSELNLSSLELGDSALYFCASRQGTGVNTEAFFGQGTRLTVV.

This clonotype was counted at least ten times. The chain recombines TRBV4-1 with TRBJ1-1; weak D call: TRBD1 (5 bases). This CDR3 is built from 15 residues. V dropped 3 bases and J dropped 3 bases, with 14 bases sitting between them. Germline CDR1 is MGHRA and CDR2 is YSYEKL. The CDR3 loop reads CASSQFGWGDTEAFF. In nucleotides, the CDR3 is TGCGCCAGCAGCCAGTTCGGATGGGGGGACACTGAAGCTTTCTTT.

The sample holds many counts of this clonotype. The CDR3 spells CSAYLASGRATDTQYF. The DNA for the CDR3 is TGCAGTGCTTATCTCGCTAGCGGGAGGGCAACAGATACGCAGTATTTT. The V call is TRBV20-1, the J call TRBJ2-3; TRBD2 matches 12 bases. The V gene end was trimmed by 5 bases and the J gene end by 3 bases; junction bases not matched to a gene: 9. The germline CDR1 and CDR2 sequences are DFQATT and SNEGSKA (reference sequence). CDR3 length: 16 residues.

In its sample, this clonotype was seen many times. DNA for the CDR3: TGTGCCAGCAGCCCGGACTTGGGAGAGACCCAGTACTTC. It yields the protein CASSPDLGETQYF. This chain uses TRBV2 with TRBJ2-5; possible D gene TRBD2, 5 bases. CDR1 and CDR2 from the germline V gene are SNHLY and FYNNEI. Trimming stripped 6 bases from V and 4 bases from J, with 12 bases between. The CDR3 is 13 residues long.

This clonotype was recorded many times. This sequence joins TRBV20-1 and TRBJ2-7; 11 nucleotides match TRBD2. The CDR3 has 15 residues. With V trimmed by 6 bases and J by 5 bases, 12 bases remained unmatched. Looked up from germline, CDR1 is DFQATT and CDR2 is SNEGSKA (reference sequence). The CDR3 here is CSAESGTSGSNEQYF. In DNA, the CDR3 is TGCAGTGCGGAGAGCGGGACTAGCGGTAGCAACGAGCAGTACTTC.

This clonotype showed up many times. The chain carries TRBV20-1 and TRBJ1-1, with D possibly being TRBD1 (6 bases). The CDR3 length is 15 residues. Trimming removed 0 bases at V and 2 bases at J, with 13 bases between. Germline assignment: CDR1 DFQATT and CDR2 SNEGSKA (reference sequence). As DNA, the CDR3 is TGCAGTGCTAGAGATACCCGGACAGTAAACACTGAAGCTTTCTTT. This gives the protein CSARDTRTVNTEAFF.

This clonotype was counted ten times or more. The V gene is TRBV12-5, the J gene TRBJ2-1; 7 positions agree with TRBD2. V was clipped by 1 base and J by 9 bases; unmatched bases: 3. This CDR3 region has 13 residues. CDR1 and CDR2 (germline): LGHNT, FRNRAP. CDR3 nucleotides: TGTGCTAGTGGTTTGGGGAGACTAGCTGAGCAGTTCTTC. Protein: CASGLGRLAEQFF.